This T cell receptor (beta chain) was sequenced in a study of T cell repertoires in cytomegalovirus infection (dated by TCRdb to 2018 to 2020). Background for the entire study: The peptide stimulations were aimed at well-studied HLA-B-restricted epitopes as well as recently identified HLA-C-restricted CMV epitopes, whose presentation resists viral immunomodulation. The HLA type of each donor mattered for the analysis, because public TCR beta signatures pointed to carriage of CMV infection along with the matching HLA type. Results the study describes overall, beyond this receptor: In the ex vivo response, HLA-C-restricted CMV-specific TCR beta clonotypes were dominant, and in two of eight donors the single most frequent clonotype came from this HLA-C-restricted group. Carriers of CMV infection plus the relevant HLA type were discriminated by the cumulative frequency of public TCR beta family members in the study cohort and in an independent roughly 340-donor cohort.

Reading the label with the study, this specimen's treatment or condition is: in vitro stimulation with specific CMV peptide epitopes to enrich CMV-specific T cells. From the cysteine through the phenylalanine, the CDR3 covers 17 amino acids. The DNA shown is the 51-base CDR3, in frame from base 1. At the junction V is shortened by 0 bases and J by 2 bases, with 16 bases in between. CDR1 and CDR2 were assigned from the germline V gene (reference sequence) as LGHDT and YNNKEL. Sequencer: Illumina HiSeq 1500. TCRdb's own reprocessing of the public reads used fastp at Q25 and MiXCR and kept productive beta chains. Each entry merges the rows of one CDR3 protein and shows their most common DNA and genes. This sample lists about 900,000 distinct CDR3 sequences; approximately 32% were detected once. The top ten clones comprise about an eighth of the sample. In regard to this clonotype: What antigen it recognizes has not been identified. One base away there is no much larger clone; base qualities are not given.

The receptor chain draws on TRBV3-1 and TRBJ2-5; D gene: possibly TRBD2, on 6 matching bases. The source of this sequence is a human donor in good health (CMV status not recorded). Some clones in this sample may be carry-over from other donors' samples. The sample in question was cultured CD8+ T cells from PBMCs, obtained from culture after CMV antigen stimulation. At the DNA level, the sequence is TGTGCCAGCAGCCAAGATGGTTGGGTAGCGGCTCAAGAGACCCAGTACTTC. It translates as CASSQDGWVAAQETQYF.